Below, 27 T cell receptor beta chains from the same sample are listed, as sequenced in a study of shared clonotypes between healthy human individuals. Here immunoSEQ multiplex PCR was the method, and the copy in TCRdb shows in-frame clones only, minus some. Here the sample spans about 1 million clones, around 76% being singletons. Sequencing used memory CD4+ T cells sorted from blood. Subset meaning: CD45RA-negative fraction. These receptors originate from a man in his late teens or twenties in good health.

The rearrangement joins TRBV11-2 to TRBJ1-3; D call uncertain. The V gene lost 7 bases and the J gene lost 9 bases, with 10 bases spanning the gap. The CDR3 length is 11 residues. Per germline, CDR1 SGHAT and CDR2 FQNNGV. CDR3 bases: TGTGCCAGCACCCCGGAGAGCACCATATATTTT. The encoded protein is CASTPESTIYF.

The sample holds one count of this clone. The chain joins TRBV19 to TRBJ2-1; 7 nucleotides line up with TRBD2. After removal of 7 bases from V and 7 bases from J, the junction contained 10 bases not matched to a gene. The CDR3 has 14 amino acids. Per the germline V gene, CDR1 is LNHDA and CDR2 is SQIVND (reference sequence). In DNA, the CDR3 is TGTGCCAGTACCCGGGACCGGGGAGGGAATGAGCAGTTCTTC. Amino acids: CASTRDRGGNEQFF.

The chain has TRBV15 and TRBJ2-2; D is unresolved. Trimming took 0 bases from V and 6 from J, leaving 14 bases between them. The CDR3 is 16 residues long. Germline V gene lookup returns CDR1 LNHNV and CDR2 YYDKDF (reference sequence). The CDR3, as DNA: TGTGCCACCAGCAGAGAGGGGTTAAGTTCAGCCGGGGAGCTGTTTTTT. Its translation: CATSREGLSSAGELFF.

V is TRBV6-1 and J is TRBJ1-4, with a weak D call TRBD1 (6 bases). Germline CDR1 and CDR2: MNHNS and SASEGT. The CDR3 consists of 17 residues. Trimming stripped 0 bases from V and 3 bases from J, with 14 bases between. This CDR3 is CASSEALRGQANEKLFF. Here the CDR3 DNA reads TGTGCCAGCAGTGAAGCGCTTCGGGGACAAGCTAATGAAAAACTGTTTTTT.

This chain joins TRBV6-5 and TRBJ2-5; no reliable D call. The J call is doubtful: the DNA matches TRBJ2-7 better. The CDR3 runs 13 residues. CDR1 and CDR2 from the germline V gene are MNHEY and SVGAGI. This chain's CDR3 is CASSLGTFYEQYF. DNA for the CDR3: TGTGCCAGCAGTCTGGGTACCTTCTACGAGCAGTACTTC.

The rearrangement joins TRBV6-5 to TRBJ1-3, with D maybe TRBD1 (6 bases). CDR3 length: 16 amino acids. V was clipped by 0 bases and J by 3 bases, with 12 bases between them. CDR1 and CDR2 (germline): MNHEY, SVGAGI. Written as DNA, the CDR3 is TGTGCCAGCAGTTACTCTGGCAGGGGTTATGGAAACACCATATATTTT. Translated, it gives CASSYSGRGYGNTIYF.

The chain links TRBV19 to TRBJ1-1; 7 nucleotides line up with TRBD1. Germline CDR1 reads LNHDA; CDR2 reads SQIVND (reference sequence). The trim removed 8 bases at V and 5 bases at J, leaving 5 bases unmatched. CDR3 length: 12 residues. The CDR3 region is CASQGVGTEAFF. CDR3 bases: TGTGCCAGTCAGGGGGTAGGGACTGAAGCTTTCTTT.

This chain joins TRBV25-1 and TRBJ2-7; TRBD1 agrees at 8 bases. The CDR3 covers 14 residues. Germline CDR1 is MGHDK and CDR2 is SYGVNS. V was pared by 6 bases and J by 5 bases, with 9 bases of the junction left unmatched. CDR3 nucleotide sequence: TGTGCCAGCAGAGACCGGACAGGGCGGGACGAGCAGTACTTC. Translated, it gives CASRDRTGRDEQYF.

The table lists this clone with a few counts. This chain connects TRBV2 to TRBJ1-5; TRBD1 is a possible D gene (5 bases). Trimming shortened V by 3 bases and J by 0 bases, and 6 bases separated the two germline ends. The CDR3 has 14 amino acids. The germline V gene encodes CDR1 SNHLY and CDR2 FYNNEI. This CDR3 is CASSDGASNQPQHF. Here the CDR3 DNA reads TGTGCCAGCAGTGACGGGGCTAGCAATCAGCCCCAGCATTTT.

This clone was picked up one time. The chain has TRBV7-9 and TRBJ1-1; 7 nucleotides align to TRBD1. Germline assignment: CDR1 SEHNR and CDR2 FQNEAQ (reference sequence). CDR3 size: 13 residues. With 5 bases clipped from V and 7 bases from J, the junction kept 7 bases outside the gene matches. The DNA of the CDR3 is TGTGCCAGCAGCCTCGTCCAGGGGGGTGAAGCTTTCTTT. The encoded protein is CASSLVQGGEAFF.

This chain uses TRBV27 with TRBJ1-3; 7 bases are shared with TRBD1. This CDR3 region has 15 residues. Germline-derived CDR1 and CDR2 are MNHEY and SMNVEV (reference sequence). The V segment lost 5 bases and the J segment 1 base; nucleotides outside the gene matches: 5. CDR3: CASSNTGASGNTIYF. For the CDR3, the DNA is TGTGCCAGCAGTAATACAGGGGCGTCTGGAAACACCATATATTTT.

J is TRBJ2-3 and V is TRBV11-3; TRBD2 agrees at 16 bases. The CDR3 sequence is 18 residues long. The germline CDR1 and CDR2 sequences are SGHNT and YENEEA. The V and J ends lost 4 bases and 1 base, in that order; junction bases with no gene match: 5. In DNA, the CDR3 is TGTGCCAGCAGCTCTGGGACTAGCGGGGGGGCCGGCACAGATACGCAGTATTTT. Protein: CASSSGTSGGAGTDTQYF.

This clone was seen a single time. J is TRBJ2-3 and V is TRBV29-1, with 7 nucleotides matching TRBD1. The CDR3 consists of 13 residues. Germline lookup yields CDR1 SQVTM and CDR2 ANQGSEA. V was pared by 6 bases and J by 4 bases, with 7 bases of the junction left unmatched. The CDR3: CSVGAGGSDTQYF. The DNA for the CDR3 is TGCAGCGTCGGGGCAGGGGGTTCAGATACGCAGTATTTT.

Only a few counts were recorded for this clone. The genes are TRBV5-4 and TRBJ1-1; D possibly corresponds to TRBD1 (6 bases). Per germline, CDR1 SGHNT and CDR2 YYREEE (reference sequence). V shed 0 bases and J shed 5 bases, with 14 bases lying between them. CDR3 length equals 15 residues. The CDR3 DNA is TGTGCCAGCAGCTTGGCCGGGGCAGGGGAAACTGAAGCTTTCTTT. It codes for CASSLAGAGETEAFF.

V gene TRBV6-1 combines with J gene TRBJ1-5; D unclear. Trimming removed 7 bases from V and 4 bases from J, with 11 bases in between. CDR3 length: 13 residues. CDR1 is MNHNS, CDR2 SASEGT, per germline. The DNA for the CDR3 is TGTGCCAGCACCCAGGAGGGTAATCAGCCCCAGCATTTT. Translated, it gives CASTQEGNQPQHF.

The rearrangement uses TRBV4-1 and TRBJ1-5; D remains unclear. The CDR3 sequence is 13 residues long. The germline V and J ends were trimmed by 0 bases and 7 bases, with 7 bases remaining between them. Per germline, CDR1 MGHRA and CDR2 YSYEKL. The CDR3 region has the DNA TGCGCCAGCAGCCAAGATCATTGGCAGCCCCAGCATTTT. This gives the protein CASSQDHWQPQHF.

This chain links TRBV28 with TRBJ1-5, with D perhaps matching TRBD1 (6 bases). In germline, CDR1 is MDHEN, CDR2 SYDVKM. V gave up 3 bases and J gave up 9 bases, with 18 bases separating them. The CDR3 runs 15 residues. CDR3 in amino acids: CASSFLGSRDMPQHF. In DNA, the CDR3 is TGTGCCAGCAGTTTCCTTGGAAGCAGGGACATGCCCCAGCATTTT.

This chain links TRBV28 with TRBJ2-7; tentatively, D is TRBD1 or TRBD2 (6 bases each). Trimming cost V 5 bases and J 3 bases, with 14 bases left between them. Germline V gene data show CDR1 as MDHEN and CDR2 as SYDVKM. The CDR3 sequence is 14 residues long. CDR3 in amino acids: CASSPPGGGYEQYF. The CDR3 DNA reads as TGTGCCAGCAGTCCCCCCGGGGGCGGCTACGAGCAGTACTTC.

This clone was observed a few times. Within the sample, other DNA sequences also encode this same CDR3. The chain links TRBV7-3 to TRBJ2-2; D remains unclear. Germline V CDR1 and CDR2: SGHTA, FQGTGA. This CDR3 is 13 amino acids long. Trimming left V 1 base short and J 5 bases short, with 5 bases between. This CDR3 is CASSLRVTGELFF. The CDR3 nucleotides are TGTGCCAGCAGCTTAAGGGTGACCGGGGAGCTGTTTTTT.

V gene TRBV6-1 combines with J gene TRBJ2-3; 8 bases are shared with TRBD2. This CDR3 spans 15 amino acids. The germline CDR1 and CDR2 sequences are MNHNS and SASEGT. V gave up 4 bases and J gave up 2 bases; unmatched junction bases: 5. The CDR3 sequence: CASSVQREFTDTQYF. CDR3 nucleotides: TGTGCCAGCAGTGTGCAGCGGGAGTTCACAGATACGCAGTATTTT.

This chain links TRBV4-1 with TRBJ1-2; D is perhaps TRBD1 (5 bases). The germline V gene encodes CDR1 MGHRA and CDR2 YSYEKL. V was clipped by 1 base and J by 3 bases, with 12 bases between them. The CDR3 contains 15 residues. In DNA, the CDR3 is TGCGCCAGCAGCCAAGCGGGCAAAGGGGACTATGGCTACACCTTC. This gives the protein CASSQAGKGDYGYTF.

The chain links TRBV6-1 to TRBJ2-1; D is unclear. There are 13 residues in the CDR3. Looked up from germline, CDR1 is MNHNS and CDR2 is SASEGT. Trimming removed 7 bases from V and 0 bases from J, with 7 bases in between. The CDR3 sequence is CASIRSSYNEQFF. The CDR3 nucleotides are TGTGCCAGCATACGGAGCTCCTACAATGAGCAGTTCTTC.

Regarding this clone: Germline and junction disagree at one end, which may indicate a read error. This sequence joins TRBV7-7 and TRBJ2-2; possible D gene TRBD1, 6 bases. In germline, CDR1 is SSHAT, CDR2 FNYEAQ (reference sequence). This CDR3 has 15 residues. The CDR3: CASSPRGFVPGELFF. CDR3 nucleotide sequence: TGTGCTAGCAGCCCCAGGGGATTCGTCCCCGGGGAGCTGTTTTTT.

The V call is TRBV20-1, the J call TRBJ1-2; possibly TRBD1 for D (5 bases). The CDR3 loop spans 11 amino acids. Trimming pared 6 bases from V and 8 bases from J, leaving 13 bases between. The germline gives CDR1 DFQATT, CDR2 SNEGSKA (reference sequence). The DNA of the CDR3 is TGCAGTGCCGAGCGGGGCATGGGCTACACCTTC. It encodes CSAERGMGYTF.

The CDR3 region has the DNA TGTGCCAGCAGCAATAGGGGGAATCAGCCCCAGCATTTT. Translated, it gives CASSNRGNQPQHF. The V gene is TRBV6-5, the J gene TRBJ1-5; D is perhaps TRBD1 (6 bases). The CDR3 is 13 amino acids. Trimming removed 6 bases at V and 4 bases at J, with 10 bases between. Germline-derived CDR1 and CDR2 are MNHEY and SVGAGI.

This clone has just a few counts. The chain joins TRBV7-2 to TRBJ2-1; D gene unclear. In germline, CDR1 is SGHTA, CDR2 FQGNSA. This CDR3 is built from 13 residues. Trimming left V 7 bases short and J 5 bases short, with 12 bases between. CDR3 in DNA: TGTGCCAGCAATTACCGGCAGGACAATGAGCAGTTCTTC. Translation: CASNYRQDNEQFF.

V and J are TRBV9 and TRBJ2-3; D is unclear. This CDR3 comprises 15 residues. Germline V gene sequence: CDR1 SGDLS, CDR2 YYNGEE. V was clipped by 0 bases and J by 10 bases, with 18 bases between them. This CDR3 reads CASSVAVSVAPAQYF. In DNA form, the CDR3 reads TGTGCCAGCAGCGTAGCGGTTTCGGTAGCTCCCGCGCAGTATTTT.